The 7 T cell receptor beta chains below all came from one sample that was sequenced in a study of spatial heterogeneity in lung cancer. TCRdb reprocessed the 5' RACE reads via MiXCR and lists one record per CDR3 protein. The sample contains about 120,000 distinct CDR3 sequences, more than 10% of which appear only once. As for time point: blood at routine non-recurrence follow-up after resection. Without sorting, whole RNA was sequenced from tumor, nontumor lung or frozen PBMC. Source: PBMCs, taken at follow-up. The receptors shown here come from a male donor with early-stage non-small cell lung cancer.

The CDR3 coding sequence is TGTGCCAGCAGCGACAGGATTACTGAAGCTTTCTTT. Its protein product is CASSDRITEAFF. The gene calls are TRBV3-1 and TRBJ1-1, with D maybe TRBD1 (6 bases). Deletions cut 5 bases from V and 5 bases from J, with 9 bases between. CDR1 and CDR2 from the germline V gene are LGHDT and YNNKEL (reference sequence). The CDR3 spans 12 residues. Full variable domain (rest looked up from reference TRBV3-1 and TRBJ1-1): DTAVSQTPKYLVTQMGNDKSIKCEQNLGHDTMYWYKQDSKKFLKIMFSYNNKELIINETVPNRFSPKSPDKAHLNLHINSLELGDSAVYFCASSDRITEAFFGQGTRLTVV.

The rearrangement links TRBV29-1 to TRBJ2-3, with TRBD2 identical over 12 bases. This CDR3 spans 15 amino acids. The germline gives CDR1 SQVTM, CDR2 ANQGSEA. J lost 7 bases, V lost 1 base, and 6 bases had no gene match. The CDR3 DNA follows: TGCAGCGTTGAAGGGCTAGCGGGGGGGCCGTATACGCAGTATTTT. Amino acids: CSVEGLAGGPYTQYF.

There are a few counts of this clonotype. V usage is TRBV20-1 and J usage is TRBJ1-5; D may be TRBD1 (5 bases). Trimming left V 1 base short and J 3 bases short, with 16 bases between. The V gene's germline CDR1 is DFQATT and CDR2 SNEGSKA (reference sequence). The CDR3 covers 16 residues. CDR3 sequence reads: CSARVGGALYNQPQHF. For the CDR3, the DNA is TGCAGTGCTAGAGTCGGCGGGGCCCTCTACAATCAGCCCCAGCATTTT.

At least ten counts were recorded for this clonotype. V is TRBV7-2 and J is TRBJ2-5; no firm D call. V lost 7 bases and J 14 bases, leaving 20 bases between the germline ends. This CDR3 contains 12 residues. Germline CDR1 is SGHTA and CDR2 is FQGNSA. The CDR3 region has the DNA TGTGCCAGCACCCTTCCCCCAGAACCCTCCTACTTC. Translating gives CASTLPPEPSYF.

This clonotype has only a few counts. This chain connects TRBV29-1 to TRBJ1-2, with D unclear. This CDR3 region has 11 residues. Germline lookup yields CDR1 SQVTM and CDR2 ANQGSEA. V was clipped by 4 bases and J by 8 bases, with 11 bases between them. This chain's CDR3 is CSVGYMKGYTF. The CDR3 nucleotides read TGCAGCGTTGGGTACATGAAGGGCTACACCTTC. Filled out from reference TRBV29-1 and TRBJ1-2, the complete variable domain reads SAVISQKPSRDICQRGTSLTIQCQVDSQVTMMFWYRQQPGQSLTLIATANQGSEATYESGFVIDKFPISRPNLTFSTLTVSNMSPEDSSIYLCSVGYMKGYTFGSGTRLTVV.

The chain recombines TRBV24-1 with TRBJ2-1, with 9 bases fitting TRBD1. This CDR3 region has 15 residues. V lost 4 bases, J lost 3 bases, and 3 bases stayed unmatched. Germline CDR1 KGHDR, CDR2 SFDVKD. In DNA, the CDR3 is TGTGCCACCAGTGAACAGGGACAGGGCTACAATGAGCAGTTCTTC. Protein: CATSEQGQGYNEQFF.

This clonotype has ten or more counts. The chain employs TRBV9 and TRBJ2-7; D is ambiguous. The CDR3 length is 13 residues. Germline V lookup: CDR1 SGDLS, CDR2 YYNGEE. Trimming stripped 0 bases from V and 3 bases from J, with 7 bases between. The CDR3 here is CASSVGADYEQYF. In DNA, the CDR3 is TGTGCCAGCAGCGTAGGGGCCGACTACGAGCAGTACTTC.